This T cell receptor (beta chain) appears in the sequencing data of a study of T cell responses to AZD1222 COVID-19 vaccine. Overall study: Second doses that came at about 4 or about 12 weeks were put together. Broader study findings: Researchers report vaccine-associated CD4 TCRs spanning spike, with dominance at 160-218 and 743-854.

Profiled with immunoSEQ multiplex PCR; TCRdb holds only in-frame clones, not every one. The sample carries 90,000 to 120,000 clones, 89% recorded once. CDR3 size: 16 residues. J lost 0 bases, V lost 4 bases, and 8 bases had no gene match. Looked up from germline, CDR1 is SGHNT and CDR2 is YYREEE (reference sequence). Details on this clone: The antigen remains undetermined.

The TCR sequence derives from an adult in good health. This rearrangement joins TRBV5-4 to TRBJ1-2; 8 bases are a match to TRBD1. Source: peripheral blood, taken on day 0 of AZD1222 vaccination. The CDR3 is CASSAPGTGANYGYTF. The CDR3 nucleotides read TGTGCCAGCAGCGCGCCCGGGACAGGAGCTAACTATGGCTACACCTTC.